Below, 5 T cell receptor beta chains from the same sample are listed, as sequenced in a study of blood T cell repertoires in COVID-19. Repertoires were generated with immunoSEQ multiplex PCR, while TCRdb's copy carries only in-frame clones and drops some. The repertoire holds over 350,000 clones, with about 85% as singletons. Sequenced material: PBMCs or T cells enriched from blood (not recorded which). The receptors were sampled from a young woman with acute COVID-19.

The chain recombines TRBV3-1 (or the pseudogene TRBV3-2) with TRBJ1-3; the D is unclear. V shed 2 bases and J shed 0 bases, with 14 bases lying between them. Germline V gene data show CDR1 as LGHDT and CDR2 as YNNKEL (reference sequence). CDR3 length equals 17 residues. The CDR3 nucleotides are TGTGCCAGCAGCCAACTACCGACACCCGACTCTGGAAACACCATATATTTT. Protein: CASSQLPTPDSGNTIYF.

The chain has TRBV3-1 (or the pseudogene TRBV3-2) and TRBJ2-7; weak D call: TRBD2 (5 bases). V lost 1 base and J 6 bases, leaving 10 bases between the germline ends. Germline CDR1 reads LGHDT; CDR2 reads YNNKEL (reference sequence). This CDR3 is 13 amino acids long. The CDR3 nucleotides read TGTGCCAGCAGCCAAGCTTTAACTAGCGAGCAGTACTTC. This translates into CASSQALTSEQYF.

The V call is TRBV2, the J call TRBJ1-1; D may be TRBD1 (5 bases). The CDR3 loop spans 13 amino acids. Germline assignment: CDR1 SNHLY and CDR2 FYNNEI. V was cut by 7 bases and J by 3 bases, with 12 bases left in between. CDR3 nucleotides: TGTGCCAGCACTAGGGGAAGGGACACTGAAGCTTTCTTT. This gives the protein CASTRGRDTEAFF.

The chain's CDR3 is CASSPGQMNTEAFF. CDR3 DNA sequence: TGTGCCAGCAGCCCGGGACAGATGAACACTGAAGCTTTCTTT. J is TRBJ1-1 and V is TRBV11-2; 7 bases are shared with TRBD1. Trimming at V came to 5 bases and at J to 0 bases, leaving 3 bases not matched to a gene. CDR3 length: 14 residues. CDR1 is SGHAT, CDR2 FQNNGV, per germline.

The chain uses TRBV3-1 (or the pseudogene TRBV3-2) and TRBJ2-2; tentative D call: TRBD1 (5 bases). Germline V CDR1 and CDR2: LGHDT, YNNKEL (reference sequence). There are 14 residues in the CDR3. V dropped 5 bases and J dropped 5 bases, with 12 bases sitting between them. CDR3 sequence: CASSWSGRTGELFF. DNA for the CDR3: TGTGCCAGCAGCTGGTCAGGGCGTACCGGGGAGCTGTTTTTT.